This T cell receptor (beta chain) was found in a study of blood T cell repertoires in COVID-19. Across the study: Samples came from the United States, Italy and Spain, spanning acute and convalescent COVID-19. Sources were T cells, B-cell-depleted T cells, or PBMCs; the material itself was cDNA or gDNA.

This clone was detected a few times. In the original processing: Amplified reference gene primers provided the basis for estimating nucleated cell counts. Profiled with immunoSEQ multiplex PCR; TCRdb holds only in-frame clones, not every one. V and J calls and clone size come straight from that table; D and trimming were deduced from the DNA. The sample contains around 100,000 clones, around 80% of which appear only once. The source of this sequence is a woman in her 70s with acute or convalescent COVID-19. Sample: peripheral blood.

CDR3 sequence: CASSIGENTEAFF. Written as DNA, the CDR3 is TGCGCCAGCAGCATAGGGGAGAACACTGAAGCTTTCTTT. This chain links TRBV5-1 with TRBJ1-1; D may be TRBD1 (5 bases). The CDR3 loop spans 13 amino acids. V was shortened by 4 bases and J by 1 base, with 8 bases between the two germline ends. Germline V gene sequence: CDR1 SGHRS, CDR2 YFSETQ.